A single sample is the source of the 25 T cell receptor beta chains below, sequenced in a study of graft-versus-host responses after intestinal transplantation. Using immunoSEQ multiplex PCR, the repertoire was profiled, and TCRdb retains in-frame clones only, with some absent. This table holds nearly 110,000 clones, approximately 86% found once. The antigens these receptors bind are not known. The sequenced sample was unstimulated CD4+ T cells sorted from spleen or lymph node cells, obtained before transplant. The origin of the receptors is a human donor who was the organ donor for an intestinal transplant.

The rearrangement joins TRBV7-3 to TRBJ2-1; D unresolved. V was shortened by 5 bases and J by 1 base, with 12 bases between the two germline ends. CDR1 and CDR2 from the germline V gene are SGHTA and FQGTGA. CDR3 length: 15 amino acids. For the CDR3, the DNA is TGTGCCAGCAGCCCCCTTGGCCGGTCCTACAATGAGCAGTTCTTC. Protein sequence: CASSPLGRSYNEQFF.

This chain uses TRBV6-5 with TRBJ2-7; D is tentatively TRBD1 or TRBD2 (5 bases each). Trimming removed 6 bases at V and 2 bases at J, with 17 bases between. This CDR3 spans 15 amino acids. Germline V lookup: CDR1 MNHEY, CDR2 SVGAGI. The CDR3 nucleotides read TGTGCCAGCAGAAAAGACCGGGACCAAACCTACGAGCAGTACTTC. As protein: CASRKDRDQTYEQYF.

The chain carries TRBV6-1 and TRBJ2-7; no clear D gene. This CDR3 contains 12 residues. Looked up from germline, CDR1 is MNHNS and CDR2 is SASEGT. V was trimmed by 5 bases and J by 3 bases, leaving 8 bases between them. The CDR3 protein is CASSRRYYEQYF. In DNA form, the CDR3 reads TGTGCCAGCAGTCGGCGATACTACGAGCAGTACTTC.

The V call is TRBV5-1, the J call TRBJ1-2; 9 bases are shared with TRBD1. With V trimmed by 3 bases and J by 8 bases, 8 bases remained unmatched. The germline V gene has CDR1 SGHRS and CDR2 YFSETQ. This CDR3 has 14 amino acids. CDR3 nucleotide sequence: TGCGCCAGCAGCTCTCTAGACAGGGGGGGCGGCTACACCTTC. Its protein is CASSSLDRGGGYTF.

The rearrangement links TRBV6-5 to TRBJ1-1, with a tentative D call TRBD1 (5 bases). Between the trimmed V and J ends, which lost 4 bases and 4 bases, there was a span of 10 bases. The CDR3 covers 13 residues. Germline V lookup: CDR1 MNHEY, CDR2 SVGAGI. DNA for the CDR3: TGTGCCAGCAGTTCTTACGGGACCACTGAAGCTTTCTTT. It codes for CASSSYGTTEAFF.

The chain is built from TRBV18 and TRBJ2-1; the match to TRBD2 covers 12 bases. Unmatched junction bases numbered 8, after V lost 6 bases and J lost 5 bases. Germline V gene sequence: CDR1 KGHSH, CDR2 LQKENI. The CDR3 length is 16 residues. Here the CDR3 reads CASSRRTSGIHNEQFF. The CDR3 DNA is TGTGCCAGCTCGAGACGGACTAGCGGGATTCACAATGAGCAGTTCTTC.

The chain joins TRBV5-1 to TRBJ2-2, with 12 bases identical to TRBD1. Per the germline V gene, CDR1 is SGHRS and CDR2 is YFSETQ. The V gene end was trimmed by 7 bases and the J gene end by 3 bases; junction bases not matched to a gene: 7. The CDR3 covers 16 residues. The CDR3 spells CASRDRGLADTGELFF. The CDR3 nucleotides are TGCGCCAGCCGGGACAGGGGGCTTGCAGACACCGGGGAGCTGTTTTTT.

The CDR3 sequence is CASSIRRLAGGSIGELFF. The CDR3 nucleotides read TGTGCCAGTAGTATAAGGCGACTAGCGGGAGGTTCCATAGGGGAGCTGTTTTTT. The chain couples TRBV19 to TRBJ2-2; TRBD2 agrees at 13 bases. The germline V gene encodes CDR1 LNHDA and CDR2 SQIVND (reference sequence). Trimming cost V 2 bases and J 8 bases; bases outside gene matches: 11. The length of the CDR3 is 18 residues.

This clone was seen only once. CDR3 DNA sequence: TGCAGCGTCGTGGGACAGCAGTCCTATGGCTACACCTTC. Protein sequence: CSVVGQQSYGYTF. This chain connects TRBV29-1 to TRBJ1-2, with 7 bases lining up with TRBD1. V lost 6 bases and J lost 4; bases outside the gene matches: 8. Per the germline V gene, CDR1 is SQVTM and CDR2 is ANQGSEA. This CDR3 has 13 amino acids. The entire variable domain, with the rest obtained from reference TRBV29-1 and TRBJ1-2, is as follows: SAVISQKPSRDICQRGTSLTIQCQVDSQVTMMFWYRQQPGQSLTLIATANQGSEATYESGFVIDKFPISRPNLTFSTLTVSNMSPEDSSIYLCSVVGQQSYGYTFGSGTRLTVV.

Regarding this clone: Other DNA sequences from this sample encode an identical CDR3 as well. J is TRBJ1-1 and V is TRBV7-9; D gene ambiguous. CDR3 size: 12 residues. Germline assignment: CDR1 SEHNR and CDR2 FQNEAQ (reference sequence). Between the trimmed V and J ends, which lost 2 bases and 1 base, there was a span of 2 bases. CDR3 nucleotide sequence: TGTGCCAGCAGCTTACAGAACACTGAAGCTTTCTTT. It codes for CASSLQNTEAFF.

This chain joins TRBV13 and TRBJ1-1, with a weak D call TRBD1 (6 bases). This CDR3 comprises 14 residues. The V end lost 6 bases, the J end lost 5 bases, and 16 bases lay between the germline ends. Germline loops: CDR1 PRHDT, CDR2 FYEKMQ (reference sequence). The CDR3 reads CASSRNRVGTEAFF. DNA of the CDR3: TGTGCCAGCAGTCGAAACAGGGTGGGGACTGAAGCTTTCTTT.

This clone was observed a few times. The CDR3 DNA follows: TGCAGCGTTGAACAGGCTAACTATGGCTACACCTTC. Amino acids: CSVEQANYGYTF. The rearrangement joins TRBV29-1 to TRBJ1-2, with D hard to call. The V gene lost 2 bases and the J gene lost 0 bases, with 4 bases spanning the gap. CDR3 length: 12 amino acids. The V gene's germline CDR1 is SQVTM and CDR2 ANQGSEA.

The V and J genes are TRBV11-3 and TRBJ2-7; 9 nucleotides align to TRBD2. The J segment lost 7 bases and the V segment lost 4 bases, leaving 23 bases of the junction unmatched. The CDR3 runs 19 residues. Germline values: CDR1 SGHNT, CDR2 YENEEA. This CDR3 is CASSSSPPGAGGPRGEQYF. The CDR3 coding sequence is TGTGCCAGCAGCTCTTCTCCCCCGGGCGCGGGGGGGCCAAGGGGGGAGCAGTACTTC.

The rearrangement joins TRBV5-1 to TRBJ2-5; tentatively, D is TRBD2 (6 bases). Germline CDR1 is SGHRS and CDR2 is YFSETQ. V shed 0 bases and J shed 5 bases, with 14 bases lying between them. CDR3 length: 15 residues. The CDR3 nucleotides read TGCGCCAGCAGCTTGGGGCAGCGGGCAGGCGAGACCCAGTACTTC. This sequence encodes CASSLGQRAGETQYF.

V gene TRBV7-2 combines with J gene TRBJ2-1; D not certain. Germline-derived CDR1 and CDR2 are SGHTA and FQGNSA. Trimming removed 2 bases at V and 8 bases at J, with 10 bases between. This CDR3 has 13 amino acids. The CDR3 DNA follows: TGTGCCAGCAGCTTACGCTTTATTGATGAGCAGTTCTTC. It encodes CASSLRFIDEQFF.

In this sample, this clone turned up once. The chain combines TRBV5-1 with TRBJ2-1, with D hard to call. V was shortened by 0 bases and J by 2 bases, with 0 bases between the two germline ends. CDR1 is SGHRS, CDR2 YFSETQ, per germline. This CDR3 has 12 amino acids. CDR3: CASSLAYNEQFF. DNA of the CDR3: TGCGCCAGCAGCTTGGCCTACAATGAGCAGTTCTTC.

DNA for the CDR3: TGTGCCAGCAGCTTAGGGTTATTGCAGGCTTCTTACGAGCAGTACTTC. This encodes CASSLGLLQASYEQYF. The V and J genes are TRBV7-2 and TRBJ2-7; the D is unclear. The CDR3 runs to 16 residues. Germline-derived CDR1 and CDR2 are SGHTA and FQGNSA. Trimming stripped 1 base from V and 4 bases from J, with 17 bases between.

The chain has TRBV7-2 and TRBJ2-2; D is ambiguous. Germline V gives CDR1 SGHTA, CDR2 FQGNSA. Trimming took 5 bases from V and 4 from J, leaving 11 bases between them. The CDR3 sequence is 14 residues long. The CDR3 spells CASSPWGSTGELFF. The CDR3 nucleotides read TGTGCCAGCAGCCCCTGGGGTTCCACCGGGGAGCTGTTTTTT. The entire variable domain, with the rest obtained from reference TRBV7-2 and TRBJ2-2, is as follows: GAGVSQSPSNKVTEKGKDVELRCDPISGHTALYWYRQSLGQGLEFLIYFQGNSAPDKSGLPSDRFSAERTGGSVSTLTIQRTQQEDSAVYLCASSPWGSTGELFFGEGSRLTVL.

The rearrangement joins TRBV10-2 to TRBJ2-3; TRBD1 matches at 7 bases. Unmatched junction bases numbered 11, after V lost 10 bases and J lost 4 bases. The CDR3 runs to 14 residues. The germline V gene encodes CDR1 WSHSY and CDR2 SAAADI. CDR3 in amino acids: CATIQGVSSDTQYF. In DNA form, the CDR3 reads TGCGCCACAATCCAGGGGGTCAGCTCAGATACGCAGTATTTT.

The chain has TRBV11-2 and TRBJ1-1; D call uncertain. Germline assignment: CDR1 SGHAT and CDR2 FQNNGV. This CDR3 contains 13 residues. V was shortened by 5 bases and J by 7 bases, with 14 bases between the two germline ends. CDR3 amino acids: CASSRRGGSEAFF. CDR3 nucleotides: TGTGCCAGCAGCCGTCGGGGAGGGAGTGAAGCTTTCTTT.

The rearrangement uses TRBV6-5 and TRBJ2-7, with D unresolved. Between the trimmed V and J ends, which lost 0 bases and 1 base, there was a span of 10 bases. Germline V gene sequence: CDR1 MNHEY, CDR2 SVGAGI. The length of the CDR3 is 15 residues. CDR3 loop: CASSYSSTLSYEQYF. CDR3 in DNA: TGTGCCAGCAGTTACTCGAGTACTCTTTCCTACGAGCAGTACTTC.

The chain has TRBV5-4 and TRBJ2-1, with D perhaps assigned TRBD1 or TRBD2 (5 bases each). V lost 0 bases and J 0 bases, leaving 7 bases between the germline ends. The CDR3 is 15 residues long. CDR1 is SGHNT and CDR2 is YYREEE in the germline V gene (reference sequence). The CDR3 is CASSLGGSSYNEQFF. CDR3 nucleotides: TGTGCCAGCAGCTTGGGGGGGAGCTCCTACAATGAGCAGTTCTTC.

The rearrangement joins TRBV27 to TRBJ2-5, with TRBD1 matching over 9 bases. The V segment lost 5 bases and the J segment 6 bases; nucleotides outside the gene matches: 10. CDR1 and CDR2 (germline): MNHEY, SMNVEV (reference sequence). CDR3 length: 15 amino acids. CDR3 sequence (DNA): TGTGCCAGCAGTAGGTCGGGACAGGGAATGAAGACCCAGTACTTC. It specifies CASSRSGQGMKTQYF.

The chain joins TRBV19 to TRBJ2-7, with unresolved D. The germline V gene encodes CDR1 LNHDA and CDR2 SQIVND (reference sequence). The CDR3 contains 13 residues. V was cut by 5 bases and J by 4 bases, with 12 bases left in between. DNA for the CDR3: TGTGCCAGTAGTCGTGGGGATCCATACGAGCAGTACTTC. It encodes CASSRGDPYEQYF.

The chain recombines TRBV5-1 with TRBJ1-2; a weak D match, TRBD1 (6 bases). Trimming took 4 bases from V and 0 from J, leaving 16 bases between them. The germline V gene has CDR1 SGHRS and CDR2 YFSETQ. The CDR3 has 16 amino acids. Here the CDR3 reads CASSTQGFPANYGYTF. The DNA of the CDR3 is TGCGCCAGCAGCACCCAGGGGTTCCCAGCTAACTATGGCTACACCTTC.